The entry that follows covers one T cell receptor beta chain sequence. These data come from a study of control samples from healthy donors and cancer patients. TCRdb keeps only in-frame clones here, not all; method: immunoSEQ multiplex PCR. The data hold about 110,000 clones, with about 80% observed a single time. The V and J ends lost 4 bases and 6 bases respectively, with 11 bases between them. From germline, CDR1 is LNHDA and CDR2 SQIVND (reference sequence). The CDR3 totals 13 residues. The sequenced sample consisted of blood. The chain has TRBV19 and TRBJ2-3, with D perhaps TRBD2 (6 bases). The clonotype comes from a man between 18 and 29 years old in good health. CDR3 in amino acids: CASSRDFKDTQYF. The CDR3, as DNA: TGTGCCAGTAGTAGGGACTTTAAGGATACGCAGTATTTT.